The clone carrying this T cell receptor (beta chain) was detected only a few times. Libraries were prepared by immunoSEQ multiplex PCR; TCRdb keeps only in-frame clonotypes and omits some of them. The repertoire holds over 45,000 clones, with nearly 95% as singletons. The data are from a study of T cell changes during pregnancy in multiple sclerosis. V dropped 4 bases and J dropped 6; count of bases not matched to a gene: 7. The germline gives CDR1 SGHDN, CDR2 FVKESK. CDR3 length: 14 residues. The TCR sequence derives from a female donor with multiple sclerosis, enrolled in a pregnancy study. The chain is built from TRBV14 and TRBJ1-1; 8 nucleotides agree with TRBD1. The source was CD8+ T cells from peripheral blood mononuclear cells, collected in the third trimester of pregnancy. The CDR3 DNA reads as TGTGCCAGCAGCCTAAGGACAGGGATGGCTGAAGCTTTCTTT. Protein sequence: CASSLRTGMAEAFF.